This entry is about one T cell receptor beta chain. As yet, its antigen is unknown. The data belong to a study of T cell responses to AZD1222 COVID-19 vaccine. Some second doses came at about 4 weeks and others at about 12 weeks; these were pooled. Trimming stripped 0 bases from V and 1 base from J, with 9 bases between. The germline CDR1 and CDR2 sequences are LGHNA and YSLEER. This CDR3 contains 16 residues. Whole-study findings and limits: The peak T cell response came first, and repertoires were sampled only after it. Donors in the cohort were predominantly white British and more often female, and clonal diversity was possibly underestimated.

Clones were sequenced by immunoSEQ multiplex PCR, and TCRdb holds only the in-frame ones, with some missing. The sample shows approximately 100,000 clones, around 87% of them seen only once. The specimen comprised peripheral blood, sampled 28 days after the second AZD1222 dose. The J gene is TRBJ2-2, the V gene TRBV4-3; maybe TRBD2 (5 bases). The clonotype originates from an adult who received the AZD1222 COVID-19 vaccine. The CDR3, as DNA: TGCGCCAGCAGCCAAGAGGAAGCGGAGAACACCGGGGAGCTGTTTTTT. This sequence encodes CASSQEEAENTGELFF.